These T cell receptor beta chains were read from a single sample in a study of blood T cell repertoires in COVID-19. Assay used: immunoSEQ multiplex PCR; TCRdb lists only in-frame clones, some missing. The sample lists 55,000 to 65,000 clones, roughly 90% occurring once. Sequences were obtained from peripheral blood. Receptor source: a woman older than 75 with active COVID-19. Both conserved end residues are part of each CDR3. D genes are given only for firm matches. Where a row states a size, it is once, few, many or the class of an expanded clone; other rows omit it.

>15|.|TRBJ2-7|.|TRBV28
CASSSPDRNFYEQYF
TGTGCCAGCAGTTCCCCCGACAGGAACTTCTACGAGCAGTACTTC
>15|.|TRBJ2-3|.|TRBV7-2
CASRRQTSSTDTQYF
TGTGCCAGCAGACGACAGACCTCTAGCACAGATACGCAGTATTTT
>15|.|TRBJ2-5|.|TRBV6-5
CASSHRAGAGETQYF
TGTGCCAGCAGCCACAGGGCGGGCGCGGGAGAGACCCAGTACTTC
>13|.|TRBJ2-1|.|TRBV7-9
CASSRDIHNEQFF
TGTGCCAGCAGCCGGGACATCCACAATGAGCAGTTCTTC
>17|once|TRBJ1-6|.|TRBV6-7
CASSYCPGQWANSPLHF
TGTGCCAGCAGTTACTGCCCCGGACAGTGGGCTAATTCACCCCTCCACTTT
>13|.|TRBJ2-7|.|TRBV18
CASSPDSSYEQYF
TGTGCCAGCTCACCGGACTCGTCCTACGAGCAGTACTTC
>17|.|TRBJ2-5|.|TRBV19
CASSNRYDSRVQETQYF
TGTGCCAGTAGTAACCGGTATGACAGTAGGGTCCAAGAGACCCAGTACTTC
>14|.|TRBJ1-1|.|TRBV15
CATSRGSLFLEAFF
TGTGCCACCAGCAGAGGTTCCCTTTTTTTAGAAGCTTTCTTT
>11|.|TRBJ1-1|.|TRBV29-1
CSVERSVEAFF
TGCAGCGTTGAGCGGTCAGTCGAAGCTTTCTTT
>14|.|TRBJ2-3|TRBD2|TRBV4-1
CASSFGGRADTQYF
TGCGCCAGCAGCTTCGGGGGGAGGGCAGATACGCAGTATTTT
>14|.|TRBJ2-5|.|TRBV5-1
CASSLFQGGETQYF
TGCGCCAGCAGCTTGTTTCAGGGGGGTGAGACCCAGTACTTC
>13|few|TRBJ2-1|.|TRBV2
CASRRAAEGEQFF
TGTGCCAGCAGGCGGGCCGCTGAGGGTGAGCAGTTCTTC
>13|.|TRBJ2-3|.|TRBV2
CASSDQLADTQYF
TGTGCCAGCAGTGACCAACTTGCGGATACGCAGTATTTT
>13|.|TRBJ1-4|.|TRBV15
CATRRGMDSLLFF
TGTGCCACCAGGCGGGGGATGGACAGCCTACTGTTTTTT
>15|.|TRBJ2-7|TRBD1|TRBV18
CASSRDRLQAYEQYF
TGTGCCAGCTCACGGGACAGGCTCCAAGCCTACGAGCAGTACTTC
>20|.|TRBJ2-3|TRBD2|TRBV6-1
CASSGGGYGVNHLSTDTQYF
TGTGCCAGCAGTGGCGGGGGGTACGGAGTTAACCATCTAAGCACAGATACGCAGTATTTT
>14|.|TRBJ2-6|.|TRBV19
CASSITPGANVLTF
TGTGCCAGTAGTATAACACCCGGGGCCAACGTCCTGACTTTC
>11|.|TRBJ2-1|TRBD2|TRBV20-1
CSASREGEQFF
TGCAGTGCTTCCCGGGAGGGTGAGCAGTTCTTC
>17|.|TRBJ2-1|TRBD1|TRBV7-2
CASSAGTGGLSYNEQFF
TGTGCCAGCAGCGCCGGGACAGGGGGACTATCCTACAATGAGCAGTTCTTC
>14|once|TRBJ2-1|TRBD2|TRBV2
CASSEGLAVNEQFF
TGTGCCAGCAGTGAAGGACTAGCGGTTAATGAGCAGTTCTTC
>17|once|TRBJ2-5|TRBD2|TRBV5-4
CASSPGGSSGGWETQYF
TGTGCCAGCAGCCCCGGCGGTTCTAGCGGGGGGTGGGAGACCCAGTACTTC
>14|.|TRBJ1-2|.|TRBV5-5
CASSLQRANYGYTF
TGTGCCAGCAGCTTACAGAGAGCTAACTATGGCTACACCTTC
>14|.|TRBJ2-5|.|TRBV6-5
CASSRHMGAETQYF
TGTGCCAGCAGTCGACACATGGGTGCAGAGACCCAGTACTTC
>12|.|TRBJ1-1|.|TRBV19
CASRGGNTEAFF
TGTGCCAGTAGGGGGGGGAACACTGAAGCTTTCTTT
>14|.|TRBJ1-6|.|TRBV5-1
CASTTPFGDSPLHF
TGCGCCAGCACCACTCCGTTCGGGGATTCACCCCTCCACTTT
>17|.|TRBJ2-4|TRBD1|TRBV4-1
CASSQDRGTEAKNIQYF
TGCGCCAGCAGCCAAGATAGGGGGACAGAAGCCAAAAACATTCAGTACTTC
>15|few|TRBJ2-3|TRBD2|TRBV18
CASSTLAGVPDTQYF
TGTGCCAGCTCGACGTTAGCGGGAGTACCAGATACGCAGTATTTT
>13|.|TRBJ2-2|.|TRBV10-2
CASSEGLAGELFF
TGCGCCAGCAGTGAGGGACTGGCCGGGGAGCTGTTTTTT
>16|.|TRBJ2-6|TRBD1|TRBV27
CASRRQGAGGANVLTF
TGTGCCAGCAGGCGACAGGGGGCAGGCGGGGCCAACGTCCTGACTTTC
>13|.|TRBJ2-7|TRBD1|TRBV5-1
CASTLGQGREQYF
TGCGCCAGCACCTTGGGACAGGGCCGCGAGCAGTACTTC
>13|.|TRBJ2-5|.|TRBV12-3/TRBV12-4
CASSLGQQETQYF
TGTGCCAGCAGTTTGGGGCAGCAAGAGACCCAGTACTTC
>13|.|TRBJ1-3|.|TRBV4-1
CASSRDTENTIYF
TGCGCCAGCAGCCGAGACACAGAAAACACCATATATTTT
>12|.|TRBJ2-7|.|TRBV6-2/TRBV6-3
CASSRTVYEQYF
TGTGCCAGCAGCCGGACAGTCTACGAGCAGTACTTC
>14|.|TRBJ1-6|.|TRBV6-7
CASSQQYYNSPLHF
TGTGCCAGCAGCCAACAGTATTATAATTCACCCCTCCACTTT
>15|few|TRBJ1-5|.|TRBV6-1
CASSDLGFENQPQHF
TGTGCCAGCAGTGATCTGGGCTTTGAAAATCAGCCCCAGCATTTT
>14|.|TRBJ1-3|.|TRBV4-2
CASSQSRERAPIYF
TGTGCCAGCAGCCAAAGTCGGGAGAGAGCCCCCATATATTTT
>13|.|TRBJ2-1|.|TRBV2
CASNRLNYNEQFF
TGTGCCAGCAATCGACTGAACTACAATGAGCAGTTCTTC
>14|.|TRBJ1-2|TRBD1|TRBV2
CASSLTGGDYGYTF
TGTGCCAGCAGTTTGACAGGGGGGGACTATGGCTACACCTTC
>16|.|TRBJ2-1|TRBD2|TRBV28
CASSPIPSGAYNEQFF
TGTGCCAGCAGTCCCATCCCTAGCGGGGCCTACAATGAGCAGTTCTTC
>14|once|TRBJ1-1|.|TRBV5-4
CASSSRQGGTEAFF
TGTGCCAGCAGCTCGCGGCAGGGAGGCACTGAAGCTTTCTTT
>16|few|TRBJ1-5|.|TRBV6-5
CASSYSYRAGNQPQHF
TGTGCCAGCAGTTACTCCTACAGGGCAGGGAATCAGCCCCAGCATTTT
>17|.|TRBJ2-7|TRBD1|TRBV24-1
CATSDITGQKAFGEQYF
TGTGCCACCAGTGATATCACGGGACAGAAAGCTTTTGGCGAGCAGTACTTC
>16|.|TRBJ1-5|TRBD1|TRBV24-1
CATSDSGTVVDQPQHF
TGTGCCACCAGTGATTCGGGGACAGTGGTCGATCAGCCCCAGCATTTT
>17|.|TRBJ2-6|TRBD1|TRBV7-9
CASSLATGRSGANVLTF
TGTGCCAGCAGCTTAGCGACAGGGCGCTCTGGGGCCAACGTCCTGACTTTC
>16|.|TRBJ2-2|.|TRBV6-2/TRBV6-3
CASSYSLGVLTGELFF
TGTGCCAGCAGTTACTCTCTCGGGGTGCTCACCGGGGAGCTGTTTTTT
>16|.|TRBJ2-6|TRBD1|TRBV29-1
CSVEDRSYSGANVLTF
TGCAGCGTTGAGGACAGGTCCTACTCTGGGGCCAACGTCCTGACTTTC
>13|.|TRBJ2-5|.|TRBV7-9
CASSSAGYETQYF
TGTGCCAGCAGCTCCGCCGGTTACGAGACCCAGTACTTC
>14|.|TRBJ2-1|TRBD1|TRBV19
CASSPGQGAGEQFF
TGTGCCAGTAGCCCGGGACAGGGGGCAGGAGAGCAGTTCTTC
>15|.|TRBJ1-2|TRBD1|TRBV7-8
CASSLGQGHNYGYTF
TGTGCCAGCAGCTTAGGACAGGGGCATAACTATGGCTACACCTTC